This T cell receptor beta chain came from a study of regulatory T cells in long-lasting Graves disease. Regarding the study as a whole: Public clonotype sharing was higher in persistent than newly diagnosed patients.

This clonotype was counted at least ten times. As yet, its antigen is unknown. Documented time point: newly diagnosed GD, antithyroid drugs for less than 3 months. PBMCs were the source of the RNA used for TCR sequencing. In building TCR beta libraries, iRepertoire HTBI primers were used together with Arm-PCR of CDR3 regions. MiXCR, run by TCRdb on the multiplex PCR reads, gives a single entry per CDR3 protein. This table has a few hundred thousand distinct CDR3 sequences, about 12% appearing once. The germline V and J ends were trimmed by 6 bases and 1 base, with 15 bases remaining between them. The CDR3 totals 15 residues. This sample also belongs to another study, concerning T cells in Graves' hyperthyroidism and ophthalmopathy. That paper notes: It was uncontrolled infection, other autoimmune disease, pregnancy or lactation that excluded patients.

The sample was peripheral blood mononuclear cells (PBMCs), taken at new diagnosis, from a patient treated with antithyroid drugs. The chain employs TRBV12-3 or TRBV12-4 and TRBJ1-1, with a possible D match to TRBD1 (5 bases). The clonotype was recovered from a woman between 18 and 29 years old with Graves disease. The CDR3 reads CASSPDSLWNTEAFF. The CDR3 DNA sequence: TGTGCCAGCAGCCCAGACAGCTTGTGGAACACTGAAGCTTTCTTT.